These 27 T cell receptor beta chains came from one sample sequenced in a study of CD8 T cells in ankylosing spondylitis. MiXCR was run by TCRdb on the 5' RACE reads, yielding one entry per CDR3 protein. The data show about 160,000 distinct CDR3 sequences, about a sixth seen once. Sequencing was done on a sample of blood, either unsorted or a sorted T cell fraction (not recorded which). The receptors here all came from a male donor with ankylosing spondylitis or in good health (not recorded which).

CDR3: CASSLTAQRPQHF. The DNA of the CDR3 is TGTGCCAGCAGTTTAACCGCTCAGCGGCCCCAGCATTTT. The V gene is TRBV28, the J gene TRBJ1-5; D gene uncertain. This CDR3 has 13 residues. Trimming removed 2 bases at V and 9 bases at J, with 11 bases between. CDR1 is MDHEN and CDR2 is SYDVKM in the germline V gene.

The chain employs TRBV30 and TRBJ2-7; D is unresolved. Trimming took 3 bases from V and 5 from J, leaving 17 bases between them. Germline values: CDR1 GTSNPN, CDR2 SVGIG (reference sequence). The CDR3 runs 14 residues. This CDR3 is CAWSLPGLTNEQYF. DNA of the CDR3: TGTGCCTGGAGCCTACCAGGCCTTACGAACGAGCAGTACTTC.

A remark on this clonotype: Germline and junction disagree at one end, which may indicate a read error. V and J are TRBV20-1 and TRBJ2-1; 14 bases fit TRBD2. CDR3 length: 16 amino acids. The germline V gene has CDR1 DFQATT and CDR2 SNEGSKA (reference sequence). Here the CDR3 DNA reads TGCTGTGCTCACGGGACTAGCGGGAGCGTAACCCATGAGCAGTTCTTC. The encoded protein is CCAHGTSGSVTHEQFF.

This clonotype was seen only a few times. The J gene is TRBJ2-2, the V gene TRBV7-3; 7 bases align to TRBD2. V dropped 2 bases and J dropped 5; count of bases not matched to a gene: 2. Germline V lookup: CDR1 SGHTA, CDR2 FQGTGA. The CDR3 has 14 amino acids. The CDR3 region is CASSLARETGELFF. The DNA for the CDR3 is TGTGCCAGCAGCTTAGCGCGGGAGACCGGGGAGCTGTTTTTT.

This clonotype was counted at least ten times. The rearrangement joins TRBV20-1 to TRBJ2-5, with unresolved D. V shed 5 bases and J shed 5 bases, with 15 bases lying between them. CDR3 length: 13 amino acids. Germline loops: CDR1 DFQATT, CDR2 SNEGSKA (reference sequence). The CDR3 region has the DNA TGCAGTGCTCCCTCCGGAGTAGGGGAGACCCAGTACTTC. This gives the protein CSAPSGVGETQYF.

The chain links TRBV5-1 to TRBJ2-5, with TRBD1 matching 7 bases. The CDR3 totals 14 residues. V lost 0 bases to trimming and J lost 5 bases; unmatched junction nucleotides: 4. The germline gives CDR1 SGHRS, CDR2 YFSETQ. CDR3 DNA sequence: TGCGCCAGCAGCTTGGACGTAGGGGGCGAGACCCAGTACTTC. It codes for CASSLDVGGETQYF.

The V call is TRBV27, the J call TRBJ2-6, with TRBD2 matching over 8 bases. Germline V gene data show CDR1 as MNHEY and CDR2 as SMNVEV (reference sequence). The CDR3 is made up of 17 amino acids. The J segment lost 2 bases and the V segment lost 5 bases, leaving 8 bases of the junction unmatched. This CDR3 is CASSPPRGAPGANVLTF. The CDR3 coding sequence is TGTGCCAGCAGTCCGCCGCGGGGGGCGCCTGGGGCCAACGTCCTGACTTTC. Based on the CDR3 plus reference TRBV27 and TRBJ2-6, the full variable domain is EAQVTQNPRYLITVTGKKLTVTCSQNMNHEYMSWYRQDPGLGLRQIYYSMNVEVTDKGDVPEGYKVSRKEKRNFPLILESPSPNQTSLYFCASSPPRGAPGANVLTFGAGSRLTVL.

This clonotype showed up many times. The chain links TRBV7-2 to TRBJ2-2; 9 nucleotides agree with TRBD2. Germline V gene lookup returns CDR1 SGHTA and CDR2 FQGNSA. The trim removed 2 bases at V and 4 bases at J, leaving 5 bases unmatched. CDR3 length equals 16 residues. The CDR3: CASSLMAGGPTGELFF. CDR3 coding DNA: TGTGCCAGCAGCTTAATGGCGGGAGGGCCCACCGGGGAGCTGTTTTTT.

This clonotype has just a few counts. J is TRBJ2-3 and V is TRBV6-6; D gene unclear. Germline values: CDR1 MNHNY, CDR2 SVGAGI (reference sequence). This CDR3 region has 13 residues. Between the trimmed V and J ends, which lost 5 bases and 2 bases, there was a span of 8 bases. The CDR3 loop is CASSDQNTDTQYF. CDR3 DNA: TGTGCCAGCAGTGACCAAAACACAGATACGCAGTATTTT.

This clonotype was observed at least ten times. The CDR3: CASSSVGDRTEAFF. CDR3 DNA sequence: TGCGCCAGCAGCTCGGTGGGGGATCGGACTGAAGCTTTCTTT. The chain couples TRBV5-1 to TRBJ1-1, with D possibly matching TRBD1 (5 bases). Germline V gene sequence: CDR1 SGHRS, CDR2 YFSETQ. The CDR3 is 14 residues long. V gave up 3 bases and J gave up 5 bases, with 14 bases separating them.

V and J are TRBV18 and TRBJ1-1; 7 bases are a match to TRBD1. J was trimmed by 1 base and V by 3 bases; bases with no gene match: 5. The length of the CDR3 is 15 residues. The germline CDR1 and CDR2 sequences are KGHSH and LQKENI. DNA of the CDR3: TGTGCCAGCTCACCTGGGACAGCGGGGAACACTGAAGCTTTCTTT. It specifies CASSPGTAGNTEAFF. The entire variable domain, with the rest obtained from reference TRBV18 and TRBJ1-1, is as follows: NAGVMQNPRHLVRRRGQEARLRCSPMKGHSHVYWYRQLPEEGLKFMVYLQKENIIDESGMPKERFSAEFPKEGPSILRIQQVVRGDSAAYFCASSPGTAGNTEAFFGQGTRLTVV.

The CDR3 loop reads CASSRLTGSNQPQHF. The CDR3 DNA is TGTGCCAGCAGCCGCCTGACAGGGAGCAATCAGCCCCAGCATTTT. The J gene is TRBJ1-5, the V gene TRBV5-6; 7 bases align to TRBD1. This CDR3 contains 15 residues. V gave up 4 bases and J gave up 1 base; unmatched junction bases: 5. In germline, CDR1 is SGHDT, CDR2 YYEEEE.

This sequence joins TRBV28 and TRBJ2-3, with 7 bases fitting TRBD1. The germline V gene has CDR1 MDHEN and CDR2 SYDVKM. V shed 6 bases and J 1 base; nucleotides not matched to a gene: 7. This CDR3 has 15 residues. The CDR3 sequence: CASSIRGGGTDTQYF. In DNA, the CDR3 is TGTGCCAGCAGCATAAGAGGGGGCGGCACAGATACGCAGTATTTT.

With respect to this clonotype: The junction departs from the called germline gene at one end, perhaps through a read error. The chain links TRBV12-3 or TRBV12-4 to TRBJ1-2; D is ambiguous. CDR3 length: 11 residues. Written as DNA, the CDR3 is TGTACCAGCAGTTTAAGTCATGGCTACACCTTC. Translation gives CTSSLSHGYTF.

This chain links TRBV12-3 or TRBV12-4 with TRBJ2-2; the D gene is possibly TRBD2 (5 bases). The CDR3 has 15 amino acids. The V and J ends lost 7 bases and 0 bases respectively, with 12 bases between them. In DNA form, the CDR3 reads TGTGCCAGCACCCAGACTACCCCGAACACCGGGGAGCTGTTTTTT. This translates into CASTQTTPNTGELFF.

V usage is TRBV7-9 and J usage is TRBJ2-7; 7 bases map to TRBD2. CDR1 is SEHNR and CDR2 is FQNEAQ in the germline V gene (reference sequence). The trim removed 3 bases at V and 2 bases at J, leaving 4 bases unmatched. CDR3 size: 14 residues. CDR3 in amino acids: CASSFRDYAYEQYF. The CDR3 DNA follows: TGTGCCAGCAGCTTCCGGGACTACGCCTACGAGCAGTACTTC.

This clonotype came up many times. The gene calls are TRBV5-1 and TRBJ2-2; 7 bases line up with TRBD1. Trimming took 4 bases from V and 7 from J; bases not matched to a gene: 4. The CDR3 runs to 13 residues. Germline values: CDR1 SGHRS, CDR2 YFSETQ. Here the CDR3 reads CASSPTGFGELFF. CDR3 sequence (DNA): TGCGCCAGCAGCCCGACAGGGTTCGGGGAGCTGTTTTTT.

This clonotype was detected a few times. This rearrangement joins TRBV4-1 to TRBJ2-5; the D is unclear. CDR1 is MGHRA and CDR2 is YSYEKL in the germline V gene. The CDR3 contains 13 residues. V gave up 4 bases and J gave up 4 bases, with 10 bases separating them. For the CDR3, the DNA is TGCGCCAGCAGCCGCACTCTTGGAGAGACCCAGTACTTC. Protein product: CASSRTLGETQYF.

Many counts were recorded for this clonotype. The DNA for the CDR3 is TGCAGTGCTAGGTCGGGGACTAGCGGCACAGATACGCAGTATTTT. This codes for CSARSGTSGTDTQYF. V is TRBV20-1 and J is TRBJ2-3, with 10 bases matching TRBD2. Germline V lookup: CDR1 DFQATT, CDR2 SNEGSKA (reference sequence). The CDR3 is 15 residues long. V lost 3 bases to trimming and J lost 1 base; unmatched junction nucleotides: 4.

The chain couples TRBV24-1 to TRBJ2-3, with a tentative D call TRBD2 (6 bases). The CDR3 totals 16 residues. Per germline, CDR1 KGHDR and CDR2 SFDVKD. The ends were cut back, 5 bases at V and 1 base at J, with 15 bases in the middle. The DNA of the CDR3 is TGTGCCACCAGTGGGGACGCCGGGAGTCGCACAGATACGCAGTATTTT. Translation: CATSGDAGSRTDTQYF.

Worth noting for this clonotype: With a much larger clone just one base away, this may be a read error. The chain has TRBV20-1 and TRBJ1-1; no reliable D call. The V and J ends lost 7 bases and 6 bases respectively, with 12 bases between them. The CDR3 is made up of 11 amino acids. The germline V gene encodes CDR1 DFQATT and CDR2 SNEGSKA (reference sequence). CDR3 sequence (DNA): TGCAGTGGCCGAGCGCTTCCTGAAGCTTTCTTT. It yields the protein CSGRALPEAFF.

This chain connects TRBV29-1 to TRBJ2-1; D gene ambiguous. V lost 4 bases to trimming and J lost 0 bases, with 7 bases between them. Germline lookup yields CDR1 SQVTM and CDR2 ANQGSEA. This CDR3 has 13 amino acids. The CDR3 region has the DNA TGCAGCGTTGTCCCTCTCTCCTACAATGAGCAGTTCTTC. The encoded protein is CSVVPLSYNEQFF.

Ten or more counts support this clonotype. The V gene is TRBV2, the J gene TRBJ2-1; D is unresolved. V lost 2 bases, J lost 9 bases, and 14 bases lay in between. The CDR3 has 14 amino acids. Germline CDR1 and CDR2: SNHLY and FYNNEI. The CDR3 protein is CASSEPSAPVEQFF. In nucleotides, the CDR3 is TGTGCCAGCAGTGAACCGTCTGCCCCAGTTGAGCAGTTCTTC.

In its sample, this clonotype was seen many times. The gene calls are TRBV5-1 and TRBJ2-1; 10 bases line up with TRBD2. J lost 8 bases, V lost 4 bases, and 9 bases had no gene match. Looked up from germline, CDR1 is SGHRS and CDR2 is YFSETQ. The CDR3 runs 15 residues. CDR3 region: CASSTQAGGNYEQFF. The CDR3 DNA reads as TGCGCCAGCAGCACCCAAGCGGGAGGGAATTATGAGCAGTTCTTC.

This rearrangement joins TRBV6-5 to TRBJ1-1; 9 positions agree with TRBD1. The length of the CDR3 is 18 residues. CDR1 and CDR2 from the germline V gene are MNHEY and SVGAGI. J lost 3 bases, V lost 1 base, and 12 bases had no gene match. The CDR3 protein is CASSYYSRTGVMYTEAFF. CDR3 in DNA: TGTGCCAGCAGTTACTACTCCAGGACAGGGGTCATGTACACTGAAGCTTTCTTT.

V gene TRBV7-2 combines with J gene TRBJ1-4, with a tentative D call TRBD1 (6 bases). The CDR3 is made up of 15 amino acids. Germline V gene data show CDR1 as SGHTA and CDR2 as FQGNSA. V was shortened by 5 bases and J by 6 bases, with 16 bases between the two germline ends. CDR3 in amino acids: CASSPNGGSYEKLFF. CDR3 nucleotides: TGTGCCAGCAGCCCGAATGGGGGCTCTTATGAAAAACTGTTTTTT.

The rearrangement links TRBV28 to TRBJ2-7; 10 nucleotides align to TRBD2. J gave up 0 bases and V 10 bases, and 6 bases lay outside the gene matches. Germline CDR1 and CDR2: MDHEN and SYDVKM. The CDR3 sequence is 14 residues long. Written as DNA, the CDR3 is TGTGCCACCCGACTAGCGGGTGCCTCCTACGAGCAGTACTTC. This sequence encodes CATRLAGASYEQYF.